Below are 6 T cell receptor beta chains sequenced from a single sample in a study of neurological immune-mediated disorders. TCRdb independently ran MiXCR on the 5' RACE reads; one entry per CDR3 protein. Of 80,000 to 85,000 distinct CDR3 sequences in the sample, just over 2.5% were seen once. The sample comprised PBMCs. Every receptor here comes from a woman aged 25 to 39 with multiple sclerosis.

This clonotype was seen ten or more times. The chain uses TRBV12-3 or TRBV12-4 and TRBJ2-1, with 12 bases aligning to TRBD1. The J segment lost 10 bases and the V segment lost 6 bases, leaving 7 bases of the junction unmatched. The CDR3 contains 14 residues. CDR3 nucleotides: TGTGCCAGCAGGCGGGACAGGGGGCATCGGGAGCAGTTCTTC. It encodes CASRRDRGHREQFF.

This clonotype was detected ten times or more. The V and J genes are TRBV27 and TRBJ2-7; D may be TRBD1 (7 bases). Germline CDR1 is MNHEY and CDR2 is SMNVEV (reference sequence). The V end was cut by 6 bases, the J end by 0 bases, with 12 bases between. The CDR3 spans 14 residues. As DNA, the CDR3 is TGTGCCAGCAGCTCAGGGGGGCTCTCCTACGAGCAGTACTTC. This sequence encodes CASSSGGLSYEQYF.

This clonotype was recorded at least ten times. The DNA of the CDR3 is TGTGCCAGCAGTGATAGGGGATCCCCTTTCTACGAGCAGTACTTC. Its protein product is CASSDRGSPFYEQYF. The chain couples TRBV12-3 or TRBV12-4 to TRBJ2-7; D may be TRBD1 (5 bases). Trimming cost V 5 bases and J 3 bases, with 17 bases left between them. The CDR3 is 15 residues long.

Turning to this clonotype: A read error may be the cause here, since a much bigger clone is one base away. The J gene is TRBJ2-3, the V gene TRBV18, with D possibly TRBD1 on 6 matching bases. The CDR3 extends over 15 amino acids. Germline loops: CDR1 KGHSH, CDR2 LQKENI. CDR3 amino acids: CASSPPSGDVDTKYF. The CDR3 region has the DNA TGTGCCAGCTCACCACCGTCAGGGGACGTAGATACGAAGTATTTT.

This clonotype was picked up many times. The chain couples TRBV18 to TRBJ1-5, with D possibly matching TRBD1 (6 bases). Looked up from germline, CDR1 is KGHSH and CDR2 is LQKENI. The CDR3 covers 14 residues. Trimming left V 2 bases short and J 6 bases short, with 11 bases between. CDR3 bases: TGTGCCAGCTCACCAGGGCAGGGGACTCAGCCCCAGCATTTT. Translated: CASSPGQGTQPQHF.

This clonotype occurred many times. The chain links TRBV5-1 to TRBJ2-5; D unclear. With 0 bases removed from V and 7 bases from J, the gap between germline ends came to 13 bases. This CDR3 region has 14 residues. CDR1 is SGHRS, CDR2 YFSETQ, per germline. The CDR3: CASSLDTGLGTQYF. CDR3 DNA: TGCGCCAGCAGCTTGGATACGGGTCTGGGGACCCAGTACTTC.